The 15 T cell receptor beta chains given below trace back to one sample, sequenced in a study of blood T cells in healthy people across ages. Alongside a J-beta primer mix, a sample-barcoded 5' primer served in a second PCR lasting about 7 to 11 cycles. TCRdb re-called the 5' RACE reads through MiXCR, storing one row per CDR3 protein. The sample holds 890,000 or so distinct CDR3 sequences; about 59% are singletons and the top ten take roughly 26%. The source material was blood. These TCRs come from a man aged 25 to 40 in good health.

The rearrangement joins TRBV29-1 to TRBJ2-1, with 16 bases matching TRBD2. CDR1 is SQVTM and CDR2 is ANQGSEA in the germline V gene. J was trimmed by 9 bases and V by 6 bases; bases with no gene match: 5. CDR3 length equals 14 residues. The CDR3 region is CSVSGLAGGREQFF. As DNA, the CDR3 is TGCAGCGTATCGGGACTAGCGGGGGGGCGTGAGCAGTTCTTC.

The rearrangement uses TRBV4-3 and TRBJ2-4, with 7 bases matching TRBD2. The J call is uncertain, as TRBJ2-7 better fits the DNA end. The CDR3 is made up of 15 amino acids. CDR1 LGHNA and CDR2 YSLEER come from the germline V gene. The CDR3 region is CASSRDPGLVGEQYF. The CDR3 DNA reads as TGCGCCAGCAGCCGAGATCCTGGACTAGTAGGCGAGCAGTACTTC.

The rearrangement links TRBV2 to TRBJ1-2; D gene ambiguous. The CDR3 is made up of 12 amino acids. Germline CDR1 is SNHLY and CDR2 is FYNNEI. V was pared by 10 bases and J by 4 bases, with 13 bases between. The CDR3 loop is CATFHGGYGYTF. CDR3 in DNA: TGTGCCACCTTCCATGGAGGCTATGGCTACACCTTC.

This clonotype was found a few times. The V gene is TRBV18, the J gene TRBJ2-1, with D uncertain. CDR1 is KGHSH, CDR2 LQKENI, per germline. The CDR3 is 12 amino acids. The ends were cut back, 1 base at V and 8 bases at J, with 6 bases in the middle. DNA of the CDR3: TGTGCCAGCTCACCACTGACGGATGAGCAGTTCTTC. Translated, it gives CASSPLTDEQFF.

The rearrangement links TRBV20-1 to TRBJ1-6, with D possibly matching TRBD1 (6 bases). The ends were cut back, 3 bases at V and 4 bases at J, with 16 bases in the middle. CDR1 DFQATT and CDR2 SNEGSKA come from the germline V gene (reference sequence). The CDR3 loop spans 16 amino acids. For the CDR3, the DNA is TGCAGTGCTAGGACAGGAGAGGGGGGTTATAATTCACCCCTCCACTTT. It codes for CSARTGEGGYNSPLHF.

CDR3 in DNA: TGTGCCAGCAGTTCCGGACGGACCTCTGGGGCCAACGTCCTGACTTTC. Protein: CASSSGRTSGANVLTF. The chain recombines TRBV12-3 or TRBV12-4 with TRBJ2-6; D not resolved. The ends were cut back, 4 bases at V and 0 bases at J, with 10 bases in the middle. The CDR3 contains 16 residues.

The chain recombines TRBV6-5 with TRBJ2-6; a weak D match, TRBD1 (6 bases). The V and J ends lost 4 bases and 3 bases respectively, with 16 bases between them. The CDR3 consists of 17 residues. The germline gives CDR1 MNHEY, CDR2 SVGAGI. This chain's CDR3 is CASSFALQGIGANVLTF. CDR3 coding DNA: TGTGCCAGCAGTTTCGCGCTACAGGGAATTGGGGCCAACGTCCTGACTTTC.

The rearrangement uses TRBV28 and TRBJ1-5; D is unresolved. The CDR3 totals 15 residues. In germline, CDR1 is MDHEN, CDR2 SYDVKM. Trimming stripped 3 bases from V and 5 bases from J, with 14 bases between. For the CDR3, the DNA is TGTGCCAGCAGTTTTCTGTCCGACGCCTATCAGCCCCAGCATTTT. Translated: CASSFLSDAYQPQHF.

The DNA of the CDR3 is TGCGCCAGCAGCTTGAACAGCCCGGGGCTAGCGAATAATGAGCAGTTCTTC. Its translation: CASSLNSPGLANNEQFF. The chain recombines TRBV5-1 with TRBJ2-1; TRBD2 might be the D (6 bases). The CDR3 spans 17 residues. CDR1 SGHRS and CDR2 YFSETQ come from the germline V gene. The germline V and J ends were trimmed by 1 base and 7 bases, with 21 bases remaining between them.

This clonotype was detected only a few times. This sequence joins TRBV29-1 and TRBJ2-3; no definite D call. Trimming stripped 4 bases from V and 0 bases from J, with 5 bases between. The CDR3 totals 12 residues. Germline CDR1 is SQVTM and CDR2 is ANQGSEA. DNA for the CDR3: TGCAGCGTTGCCCCTAGCACAGATACGCAGTATTTT. Translation gives CSVAPSTDTQYF.

CDR3 region: CASSEVGVTTNEKLFF. The CDR3 DNA sequence: TGTGCCAGCAGTGAGGTGGGGGTGACAACTAATGAAAAACTGTTTTTT. The chain couples TRBV25-1 to TRBJ1-4, with D maybe TRBD1 (5 bases). This CDR3 comprises 16 residues. Germline V gene sequence: CDR1 MGHDK, CDR2 SYGVNS. Between the trimmed V and J ends, which lost 3 bases and 0 bases, there was a span of 11 bases. The variable domain in full, with the rest retrieved from reference TRBV25-1 and TRBJ1-4, is EADIYQTPRYLVIGTGKKITLECSQTMGHDKMYWYQQDPGMELHLIHYSYGVNSTEKGDLSSESTVSRIRTEHFPLTLESARPSHTSQYLCASSEVGVTTNEKLFFGSGTQLSVL.

This rearrangement joins TRBV5-1 to TRBJ2-3; D unclear. The CDR3 is made up of 15 amino acids. Looked up from germline, CDR1 is SGHRS and CDR2 is YFSETQ. The germline V and J ends were trimmed by 4 bases and 2 bases, with 14 bases remaining between them. The CDR3 region has the DNA TGCGCCAGCAGCCCCTACGGCAGAATCACAGATACGCAGTATTTT. It yields the protein CASSPYGRITDTQYF.

The CDR3: CAWSPHRGKTEAFF. CDR3 in DNA: TGTGCCTGGAGTCCACACAGGGGGAAGACTGAAGCTTTCTTT. The genes are TRBV30 and TRBJ1-1; 8 bases are shared with TRBD1. The CDR3 totals 14 residues. V was pared by 2 bases and J by 5 bases, with 7 bases of the junction left unmatched. CDR1 and CDR2 from the germline V gene are GTSNPN and SVGIG (reference sequence). Complete variable domain (other parts from reference TRBV30 and TRBJ1-1): SQTIHQWPATLVQPVGSPLSLECTVEGTSNPNLYWYRQAAGRGLQLLFYSVGIGQISSEVPQNLSASRPQDRQFILSSKKLLLSDSGFYLCAWSPHRGKTEAFFGQGTRLTVV.

This clonotype was picked up a small number of times. The gene calls are TRBV6-2 or TRBV6-3 and TRBJ1-2; 7 nucleotides align to TRBD1. Looked up from germline, CDR1 is MNHEY and CDR2 is SVGEGT. V lost 5 bases to trimming and J lost 4 bases; unmatched junction nucleotides: 7. The CDR3 is 14 amino acids. CDR3 in amino acids: CASSQNRDSYGYTF. Here the CDR3 DNA reads TGTGCCAGCAGTCAAAATCGGGACAGCTATGGCTACACCTTC.

Written as DNA, the CDR3 is TGTGCCAGCAGTTACGGGATAACTGGTCACGAGCAGTACTTC. Amino acid sequence: CASSYGITGHEQYF. The rearrangement joins TRBV6-5 to TRBJ2-5, with D unresolved. Gene TRBJ2-7 matches the end of the DNA better, so the J call may be wrong. The germline V gene encodes CDR1 MNHEY and CDR2 SVGAGI. The CDR3 runs 14 residues.